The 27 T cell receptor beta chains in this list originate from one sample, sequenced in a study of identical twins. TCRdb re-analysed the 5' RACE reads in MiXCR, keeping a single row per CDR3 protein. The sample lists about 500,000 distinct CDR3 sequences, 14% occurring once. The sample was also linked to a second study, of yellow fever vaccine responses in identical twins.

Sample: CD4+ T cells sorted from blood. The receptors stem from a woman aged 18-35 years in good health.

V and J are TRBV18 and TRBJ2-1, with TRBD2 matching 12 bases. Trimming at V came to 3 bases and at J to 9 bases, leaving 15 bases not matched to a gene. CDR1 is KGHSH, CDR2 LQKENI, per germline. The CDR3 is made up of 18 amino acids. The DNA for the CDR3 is TGTGCCAGCTCACCCCCCCCTAGCGGGAGGGCCCTGTATCTTGAGCAGTTCTTC. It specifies CASSPPPSGRALYLEQFF.

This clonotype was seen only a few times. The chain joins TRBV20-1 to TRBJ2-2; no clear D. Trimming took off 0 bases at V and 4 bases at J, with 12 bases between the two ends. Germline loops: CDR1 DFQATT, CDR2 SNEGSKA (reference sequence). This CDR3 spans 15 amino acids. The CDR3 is CSARDSGLGTGELFF. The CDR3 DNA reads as TGCAGTGCTAGAGATTCCGGGCTCGGCACCGGGGAGCTGTTTTTT.

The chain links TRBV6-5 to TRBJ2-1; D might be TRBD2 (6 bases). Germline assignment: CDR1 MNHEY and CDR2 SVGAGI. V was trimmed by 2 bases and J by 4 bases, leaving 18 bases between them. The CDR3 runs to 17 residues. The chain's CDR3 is CASSYGAGLSDYNEQFF. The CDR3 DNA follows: TGTGCCAGCAGTTACGGGGCCGGACTATCCGATTACAATGAGCAGTTCTTC.

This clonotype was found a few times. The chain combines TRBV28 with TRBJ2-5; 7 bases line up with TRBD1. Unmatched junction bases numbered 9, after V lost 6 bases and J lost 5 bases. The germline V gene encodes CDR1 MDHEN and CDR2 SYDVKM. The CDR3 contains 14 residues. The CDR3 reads CASSRDRAEETQYF. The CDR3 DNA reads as TGTGCCAGCAGCCGTGACAGGGCGGAGGAGACCCAGTACTTC.

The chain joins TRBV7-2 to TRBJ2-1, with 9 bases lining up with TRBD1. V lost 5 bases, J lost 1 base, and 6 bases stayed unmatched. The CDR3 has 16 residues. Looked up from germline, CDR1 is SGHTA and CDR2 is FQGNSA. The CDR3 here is CASSRSGTGSYNEQFF. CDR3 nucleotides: TGTGCCAGCAGCCGATCCGGGACAGGGTCCTACAATGAGCAGTTCTTC.

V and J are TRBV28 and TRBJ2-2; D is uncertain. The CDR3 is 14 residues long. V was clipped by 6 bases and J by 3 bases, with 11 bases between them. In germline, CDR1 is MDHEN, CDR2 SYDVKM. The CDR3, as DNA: TGTGCCAGCAGGGCAAGGCCCTACACCGGGGAGCTGTTTTTT. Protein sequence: CASRARPYTGELFF. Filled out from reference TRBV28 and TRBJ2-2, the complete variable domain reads DVKVTQSSRYLVKRTGEKVFLECVQDMDHENMFWYRQDPGLGLRLIYFSYDVKMKEKGDIPEGYSVSREKKERFSLILESASTNQTSMYLCASRARPYTGELFFGEGSRLTVL.

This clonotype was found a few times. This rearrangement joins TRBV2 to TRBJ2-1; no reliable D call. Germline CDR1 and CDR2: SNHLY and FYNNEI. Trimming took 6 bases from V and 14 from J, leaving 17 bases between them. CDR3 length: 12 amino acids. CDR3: CASRADGSKEFF. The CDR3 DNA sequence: TGTGCCAGCAGGGCGGACGGTTCCAAGGAGTTCTTC. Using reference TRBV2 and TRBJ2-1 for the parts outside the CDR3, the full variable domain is EPEVTQTPSHQVTQMGQEVILRCVPISNHLYFYWYRQILGQKVEFLVSFYNNEISEKSEIFDDQFSVERPDGSNFTLKIRSTKLEDSAMYFCASRADGSKEFFGPGTRLTVL.

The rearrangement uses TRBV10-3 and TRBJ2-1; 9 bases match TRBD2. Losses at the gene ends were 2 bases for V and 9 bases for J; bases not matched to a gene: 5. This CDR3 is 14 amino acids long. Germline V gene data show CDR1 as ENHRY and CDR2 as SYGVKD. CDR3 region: CAISEPVAGAEQFF. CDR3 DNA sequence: TGTGCCATCAGTGAGCCAGTAGCGGGAGCTGAGCAGTTCTTC.

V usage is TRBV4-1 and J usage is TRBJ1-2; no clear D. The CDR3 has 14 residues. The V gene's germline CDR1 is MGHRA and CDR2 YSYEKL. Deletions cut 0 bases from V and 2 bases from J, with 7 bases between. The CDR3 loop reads CASSQDGGNYGYTF. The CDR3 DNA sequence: TGCGCCAGCAGCCAAGATGGAGGGAACTATGGCTACACCTTC.

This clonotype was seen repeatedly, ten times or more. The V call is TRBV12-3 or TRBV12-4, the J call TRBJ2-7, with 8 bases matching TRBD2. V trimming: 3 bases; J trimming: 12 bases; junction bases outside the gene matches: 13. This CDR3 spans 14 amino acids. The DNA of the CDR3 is TGTGCCAGCAGTTTTTCTGGGCCCGGGGGGGATCTGTACTTC. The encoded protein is CASSFSGPGGDLYF.

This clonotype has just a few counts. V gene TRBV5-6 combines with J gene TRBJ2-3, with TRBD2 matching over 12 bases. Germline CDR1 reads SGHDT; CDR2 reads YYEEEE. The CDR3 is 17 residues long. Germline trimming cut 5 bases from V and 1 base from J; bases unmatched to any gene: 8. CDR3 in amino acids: CASRNGTSGWGTDTQYF. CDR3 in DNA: TGTGCCAGCAGGAACGGGACTAGCGGGTGGGGCACAGATACGCAGTATTTT. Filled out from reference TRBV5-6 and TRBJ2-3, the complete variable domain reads DAGVTQSPTHLIKTRGQQVTLRCSPKSGHDTVSWYQQALGQGPQFIFQYYEEEERQRGNFPDRFSGHQFPNYSSELNVNALLLGDSALYLCASRNGTSGWGTDTQYFGPGTRLTVL.

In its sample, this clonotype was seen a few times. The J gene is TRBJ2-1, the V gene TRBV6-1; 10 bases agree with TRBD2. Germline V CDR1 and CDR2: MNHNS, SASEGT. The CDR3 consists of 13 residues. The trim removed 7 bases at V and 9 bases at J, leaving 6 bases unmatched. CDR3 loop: CASIKREGGEQFF. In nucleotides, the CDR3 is TGTGCCAGCATAAAGCGGGAGGGTGGTGAGCAGTTCTTC.

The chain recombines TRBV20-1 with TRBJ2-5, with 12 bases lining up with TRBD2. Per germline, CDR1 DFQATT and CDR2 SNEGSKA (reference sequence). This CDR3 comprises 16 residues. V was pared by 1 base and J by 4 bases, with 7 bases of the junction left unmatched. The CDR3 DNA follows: TGCAGTGCTAGAGGAATAGGACTAGCGGGAATAGAGACCCAGTACTTC. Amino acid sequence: CSARGIGLAGIETQYF.

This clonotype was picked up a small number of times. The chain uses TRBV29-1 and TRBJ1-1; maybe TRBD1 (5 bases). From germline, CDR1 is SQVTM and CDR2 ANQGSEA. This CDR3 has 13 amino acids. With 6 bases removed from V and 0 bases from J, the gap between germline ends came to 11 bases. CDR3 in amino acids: CSVGRVVNTEAFF. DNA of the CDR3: TGCAGCGTCGGCAGGGTAGTGAACACTGAAGCTTTCTTT. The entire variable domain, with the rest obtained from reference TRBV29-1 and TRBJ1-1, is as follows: SAVISQKPSRDICQRGTSLTIQCQVDSQVTMMFWYRQQPGQSLTLIATANQGSEATYESGFVIDKFPISRPNLTFSTLTVSNMSPEDSSIYLCSVGRVVNTEAFFGQGTRLTVV.

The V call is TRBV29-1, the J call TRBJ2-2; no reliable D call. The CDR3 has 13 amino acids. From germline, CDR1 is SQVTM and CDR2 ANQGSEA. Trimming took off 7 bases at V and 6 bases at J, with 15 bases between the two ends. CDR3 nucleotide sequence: TGCAGCGCCCATATGACAAGTCCCGGGGAGCTGTTTTTT. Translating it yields CSAHMTSPGELFF.

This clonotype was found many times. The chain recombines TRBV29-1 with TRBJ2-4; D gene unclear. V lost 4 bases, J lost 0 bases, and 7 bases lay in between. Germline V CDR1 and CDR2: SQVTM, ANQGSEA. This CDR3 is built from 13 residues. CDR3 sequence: CSVASLAKNIQYF. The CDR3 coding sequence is TGCAGCGTTGCTAGTCTAGCCAAAAACATTCAGTACTTC.

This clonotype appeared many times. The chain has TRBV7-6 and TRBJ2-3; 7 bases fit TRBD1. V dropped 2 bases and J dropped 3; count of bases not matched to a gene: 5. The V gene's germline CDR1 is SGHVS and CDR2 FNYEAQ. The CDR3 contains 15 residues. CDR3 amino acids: CASSLLAQGTDTQYF. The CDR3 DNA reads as TGTGCCAGCAGCTTACTGGCACAGGGGACAGATACGCAGTATTTT.

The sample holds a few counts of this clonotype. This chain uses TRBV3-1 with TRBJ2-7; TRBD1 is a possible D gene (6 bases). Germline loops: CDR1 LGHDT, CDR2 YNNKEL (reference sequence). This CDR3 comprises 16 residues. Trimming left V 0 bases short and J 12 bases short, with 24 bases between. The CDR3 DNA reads TGTGCCAGCAGCCAAGATCTTTGGTCCCCAGCAGGGGTTGTGTACTTC. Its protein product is CASSQDLWSPAGVVYF.

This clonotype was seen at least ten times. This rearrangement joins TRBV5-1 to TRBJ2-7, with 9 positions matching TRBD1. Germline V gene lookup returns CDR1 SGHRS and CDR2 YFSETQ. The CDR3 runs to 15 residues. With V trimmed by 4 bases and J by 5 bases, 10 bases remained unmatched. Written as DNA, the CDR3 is TGCGCCAGCAGCACCGGGACAGGGAGTTTCAACGAGCAGTACTTC. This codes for CASSTGTGSFNEQYF.

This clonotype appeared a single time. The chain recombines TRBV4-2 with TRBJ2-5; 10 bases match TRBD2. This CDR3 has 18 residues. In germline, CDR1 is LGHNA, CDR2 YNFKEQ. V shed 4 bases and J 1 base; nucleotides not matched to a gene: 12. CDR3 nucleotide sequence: TGTGCCAGCAGCCCGCCTAAACCAGCGGGGGGGCGCCAAGAGACCCAGTACTTC. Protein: CASSPPKPAGGRQETQYF.

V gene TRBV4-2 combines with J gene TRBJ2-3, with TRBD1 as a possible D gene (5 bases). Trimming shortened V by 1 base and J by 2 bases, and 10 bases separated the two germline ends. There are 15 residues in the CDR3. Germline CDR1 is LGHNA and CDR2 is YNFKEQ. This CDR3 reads CASSQVPQDTDTQYF. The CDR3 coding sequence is TGTGCCAGCAGCCAAGTTCCACAGGACACAGATACGCAGTATTTT.

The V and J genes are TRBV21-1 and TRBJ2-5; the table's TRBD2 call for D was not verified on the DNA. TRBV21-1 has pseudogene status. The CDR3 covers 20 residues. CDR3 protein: CASSKSSASGLQEGQETQYF. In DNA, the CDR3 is TGTGCCAGCAGCAAATCATCGGCTAGCGGATTGCAAGAGGGACAAGAGACCCAGTACTTC.

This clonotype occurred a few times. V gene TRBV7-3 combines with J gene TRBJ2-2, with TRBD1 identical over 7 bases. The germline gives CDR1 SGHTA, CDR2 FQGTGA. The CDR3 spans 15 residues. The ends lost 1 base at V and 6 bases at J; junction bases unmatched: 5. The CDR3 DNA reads TGTGCCAGCAGCTTAAGACAGGGATTGCCCGGGGAGCTGTTTTTT. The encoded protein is CASSLRQGLPGELFF.

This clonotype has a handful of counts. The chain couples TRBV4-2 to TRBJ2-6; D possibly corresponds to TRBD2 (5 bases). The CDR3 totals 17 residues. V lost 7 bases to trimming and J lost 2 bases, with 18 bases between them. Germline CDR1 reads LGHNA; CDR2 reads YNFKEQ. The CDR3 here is CASTRNPDGAGANVLTF. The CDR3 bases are TGTGCCAGCACCCGTAACCCCGACGGGGCTGGGGCCAACGTCCTGACTTTC.

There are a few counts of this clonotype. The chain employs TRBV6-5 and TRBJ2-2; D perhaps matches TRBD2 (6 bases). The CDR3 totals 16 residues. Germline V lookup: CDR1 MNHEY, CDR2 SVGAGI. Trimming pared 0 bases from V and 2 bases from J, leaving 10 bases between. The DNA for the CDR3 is TGTGCCAGCAGTTACTCGACCGGACTAAACACCGGGGAGCTGTTTTTT. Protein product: CASSYSTGLNTGELFF.

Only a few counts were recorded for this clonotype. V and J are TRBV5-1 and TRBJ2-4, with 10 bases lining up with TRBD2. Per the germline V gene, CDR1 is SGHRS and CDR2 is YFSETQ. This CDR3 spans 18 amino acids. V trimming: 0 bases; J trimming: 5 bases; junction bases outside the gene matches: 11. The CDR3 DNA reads TGCGCCAGCAGCTTGGAAGCGGGGGGGCTTTTTTTGGAAAACATTCAGTACTTC. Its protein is CASSLEAGGLFLENIQYF.

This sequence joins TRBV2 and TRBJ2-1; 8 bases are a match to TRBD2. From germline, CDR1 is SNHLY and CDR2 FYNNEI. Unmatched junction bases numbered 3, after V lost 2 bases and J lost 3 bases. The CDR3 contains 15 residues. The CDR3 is CASSEQRGNYNEQFF. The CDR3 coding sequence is TGTGCCAGCAGTGAACAGCGGGGGAACTACAATGAGCAGTTCTTC.